This T cell receptor (beta chain) was obtained from a study of metastatic and nonmetastatic thyroid tumors. Study details: Repertoires were compared across blood and tumor or nodule tissue from malignant and benign thyroid patients. Points from the study as a whole: Reportedly, malignant thyroid tumors had significantly higher TCR beta diversity than benign nodules, in blood and tumor.

Each patient came to thyroid surgery without any prior treatment (of any kind). V lost 8 bases to trimming and J lost 2 bases; unmatched junction nucleotides: 6. The CDR3 is 14 amino acids. Germline CDR1 LNHDA, CDR2 SQIVND (reference sequence). In the original workflow: Clinicopathological groups differed in CDR3, with these differences serving to build a distant-metastasis classifier for papillary thyroid cancer. TCRdb re-clonotyped the PCR reads via MiXCR. The V and J calls were determined by TCRdb, not by the authors. The data contain fewer than 35,000 clones, 20% to 30% of them seen just once; the ten biggest clones take up more than 2%. Many counts were recorded for this clone. Its specificity is unknown.

The clonotype originates from a female donor with papillary thyroid cancer or a benign thyroid nodule (not recorded which). Some clones in this sample may be carry-over from other donors' samples. V is TRBV19 and J is TRBJ1-2, with 9 nucleotides matching TRBD1. The specimen was blood. CDR3 loop: CASLPGTGNYGYTF. CDR3 DNA: TGTGCCAGTCTCCCTGGGACAGGGAACTATGGCTACACCTTC.